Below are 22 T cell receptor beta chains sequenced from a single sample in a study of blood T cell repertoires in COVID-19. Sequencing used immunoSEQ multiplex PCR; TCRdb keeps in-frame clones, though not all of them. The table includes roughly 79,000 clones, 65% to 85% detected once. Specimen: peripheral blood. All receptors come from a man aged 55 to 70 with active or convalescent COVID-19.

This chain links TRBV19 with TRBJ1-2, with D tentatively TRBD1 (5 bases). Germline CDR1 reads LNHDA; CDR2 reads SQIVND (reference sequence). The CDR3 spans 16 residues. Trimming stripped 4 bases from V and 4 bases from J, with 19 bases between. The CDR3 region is CASSTQPAGYSYGYTF. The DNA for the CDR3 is TGTGCCAGTAGTACCCAACCCGCAGGGTACAGCTATGGCTACACCTTC.

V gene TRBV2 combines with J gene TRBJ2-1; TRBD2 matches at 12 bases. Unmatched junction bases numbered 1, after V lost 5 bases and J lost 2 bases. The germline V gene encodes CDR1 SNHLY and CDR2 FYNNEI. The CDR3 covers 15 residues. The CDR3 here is CASSPSGGAYNEQFF. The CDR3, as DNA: TGTGCCAGCAGTCCTAGCGGGGGGGCCTACAATGAGCAGTTCTTC.

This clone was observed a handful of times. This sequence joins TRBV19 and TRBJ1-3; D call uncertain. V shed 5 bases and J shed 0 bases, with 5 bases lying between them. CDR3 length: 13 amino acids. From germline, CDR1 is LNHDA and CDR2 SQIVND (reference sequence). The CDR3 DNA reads TGTGCCAGTAGTGCGAACTCTGGAAACACCATATATTTT. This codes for CASSANSGNTIYF.

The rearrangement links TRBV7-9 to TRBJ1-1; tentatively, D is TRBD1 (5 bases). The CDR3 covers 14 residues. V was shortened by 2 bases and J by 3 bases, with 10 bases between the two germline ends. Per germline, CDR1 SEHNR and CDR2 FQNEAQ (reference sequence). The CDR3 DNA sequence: TGTGCCAGCAGCTTAAGGGGAAGTGACACTGAAGCTTTCTTT. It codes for CASSLRGSDTEAFF.

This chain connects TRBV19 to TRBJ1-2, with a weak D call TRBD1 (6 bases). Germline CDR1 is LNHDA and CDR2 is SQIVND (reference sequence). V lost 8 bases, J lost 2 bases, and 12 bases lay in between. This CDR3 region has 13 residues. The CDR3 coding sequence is TGTGCCAGTGAGAACGGACAGAACTATGGCTACACCTTC. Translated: CASENGQNYGYTF.

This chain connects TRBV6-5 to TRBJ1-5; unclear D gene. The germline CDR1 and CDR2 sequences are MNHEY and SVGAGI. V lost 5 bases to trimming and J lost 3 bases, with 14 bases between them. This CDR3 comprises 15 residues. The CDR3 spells CASSMGSPFNQPQHF. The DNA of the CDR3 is TGTGCCAGCAGTATGGGGAGCCCTTTCAATCAGCCCCAGCATTTT.

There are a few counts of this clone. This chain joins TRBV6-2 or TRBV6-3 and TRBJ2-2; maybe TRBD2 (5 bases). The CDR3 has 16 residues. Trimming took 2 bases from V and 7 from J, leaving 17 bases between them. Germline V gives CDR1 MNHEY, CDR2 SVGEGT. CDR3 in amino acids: CASSYGVALRGGELFF. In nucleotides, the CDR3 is TGTGCCAGCAGTTACGGTGTGGCTCTCCGGGGCGGGGAGCTGTTTTTT.

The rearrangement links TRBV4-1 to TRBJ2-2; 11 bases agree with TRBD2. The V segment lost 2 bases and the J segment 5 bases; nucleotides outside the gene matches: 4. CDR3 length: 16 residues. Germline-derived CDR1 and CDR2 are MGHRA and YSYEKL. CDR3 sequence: CASSQIAGGQTGELFF. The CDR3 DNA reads TGCGCCAGCAGCCAAATAGCGGGGGGGCAAACCGGGGAGCTGTTTTTT.

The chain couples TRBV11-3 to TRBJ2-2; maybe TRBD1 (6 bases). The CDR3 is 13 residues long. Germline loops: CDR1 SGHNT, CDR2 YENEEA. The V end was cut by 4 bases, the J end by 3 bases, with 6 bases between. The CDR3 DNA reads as TGTGCCAGCAGCTACAGGGACACCGGGGAGCTGTTTTTT. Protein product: CASSYRDTGELFF.

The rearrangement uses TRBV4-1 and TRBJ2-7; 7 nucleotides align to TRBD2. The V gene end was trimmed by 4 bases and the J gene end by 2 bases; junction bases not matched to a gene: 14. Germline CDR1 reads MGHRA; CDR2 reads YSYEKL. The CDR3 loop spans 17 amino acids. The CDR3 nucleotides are TGCGCCAGCAGCCCCGAAACGGGAGCAGGGAGGGCCTACGAGCAGTACTTC. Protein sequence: CASSPETGAGRAYEQYF.

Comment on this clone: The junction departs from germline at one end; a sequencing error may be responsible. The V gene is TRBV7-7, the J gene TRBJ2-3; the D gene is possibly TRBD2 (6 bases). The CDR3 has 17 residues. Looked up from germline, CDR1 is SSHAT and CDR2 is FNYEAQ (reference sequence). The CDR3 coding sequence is TGTGCTAGCAGCTCCGTGGGGGGACCCCGGTCCCCAGATACGCAGTATTTT. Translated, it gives CASSSVGGPRSPDTQYF.

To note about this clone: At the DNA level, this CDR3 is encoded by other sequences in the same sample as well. The CDR3 DNA is TGTGCCAGCAGTTTGCGGGTGAACACTGAAGCTTTCTTT. This gives the protein CASSLRVNTEAFF. The J gene is TRBJ1-1, the V gene TRBV12-3 or TRBV12-4; no clear D gene. This CDR3 spans 13 amino acids. The germline V and J ends were trimmed by 3 bases and 0 bases, with 5 bases remaining between them.

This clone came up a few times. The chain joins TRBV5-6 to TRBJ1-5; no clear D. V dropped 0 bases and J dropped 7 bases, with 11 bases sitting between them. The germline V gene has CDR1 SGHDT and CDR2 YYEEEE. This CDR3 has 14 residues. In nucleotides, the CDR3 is TGTGCCAGCAGCTTGGCCGGGTTTGGACAGCCCCAGCATTTT. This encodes CASSLAGFGQPQHF.

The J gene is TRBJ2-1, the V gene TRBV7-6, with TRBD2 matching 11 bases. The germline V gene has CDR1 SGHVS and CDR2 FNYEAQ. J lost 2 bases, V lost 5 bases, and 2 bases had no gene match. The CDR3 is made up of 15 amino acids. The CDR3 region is CASSRGLAAYNEQFF. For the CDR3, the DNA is TGTGCCAGCAGCAGGGGACTAGCGGCCTACAATGAGCAGTTCTTC.

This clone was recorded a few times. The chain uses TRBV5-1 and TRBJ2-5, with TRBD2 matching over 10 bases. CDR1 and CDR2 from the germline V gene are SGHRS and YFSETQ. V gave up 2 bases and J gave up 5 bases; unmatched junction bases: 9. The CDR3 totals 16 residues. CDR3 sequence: CASSFGSLAGEETQYF. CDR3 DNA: TGCGCCAGCAGCTTTGGATCGCTAGCGGGGGAGGAGACCCAGTACTTC.

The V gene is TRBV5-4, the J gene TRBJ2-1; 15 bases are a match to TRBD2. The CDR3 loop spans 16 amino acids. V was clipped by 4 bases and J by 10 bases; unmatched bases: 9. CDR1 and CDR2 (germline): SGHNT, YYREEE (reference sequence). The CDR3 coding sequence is TGTGCCAGCAGCCCCGGGACTAGCGGGGGGTCCCAAGAGCAGTTCTTC. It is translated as CASSPGTSGGSQEQFF. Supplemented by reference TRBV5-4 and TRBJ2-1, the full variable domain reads ETGVTQSPTHLIKTRGQQVTLRCSSQSGHNTVSWYQQALGQGPQFIFQYYREEENGRGNFPPRFSGLQFPNYSSELNVNALELDDSALYLCASSPGTSGGSQEQFFGPGTRLTVL.

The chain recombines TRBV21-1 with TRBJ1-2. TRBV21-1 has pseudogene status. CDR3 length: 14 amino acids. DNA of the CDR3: TGTGCCAGCAGCAAAGTGCGGGTTTATGGTGGCTACACCTTC. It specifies CASSKVRVYGGYTF.

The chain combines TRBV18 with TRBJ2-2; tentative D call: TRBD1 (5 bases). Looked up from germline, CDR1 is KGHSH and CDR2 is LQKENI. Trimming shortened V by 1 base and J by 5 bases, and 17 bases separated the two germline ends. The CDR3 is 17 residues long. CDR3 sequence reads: CASSPRQTRSPTGELFF. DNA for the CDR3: TGTGCCAGCTCACCACGACAGACTCGCAGCCCAACCGGGGAGCTGTTTTTT.

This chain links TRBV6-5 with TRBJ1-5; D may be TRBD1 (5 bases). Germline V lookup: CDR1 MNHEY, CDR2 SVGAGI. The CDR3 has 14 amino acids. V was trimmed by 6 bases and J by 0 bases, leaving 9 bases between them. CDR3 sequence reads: CASRATDSNQPQHF. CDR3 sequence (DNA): TGTGCCAGCAGGGCGACAGATAGCAATCAGCCCCAGCATTTT.

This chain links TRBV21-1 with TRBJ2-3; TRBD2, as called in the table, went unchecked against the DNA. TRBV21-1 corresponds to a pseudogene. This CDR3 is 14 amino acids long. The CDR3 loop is CASSRVGVTDTQYF. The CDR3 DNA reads TGTGCCAGCAGCAGAGTAGGAGTCACAGATACGCAGTATTTT.

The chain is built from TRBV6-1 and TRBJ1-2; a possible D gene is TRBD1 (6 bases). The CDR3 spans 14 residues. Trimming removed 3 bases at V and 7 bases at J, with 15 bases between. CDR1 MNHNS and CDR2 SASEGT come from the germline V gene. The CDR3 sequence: CASSDRGDYSGYTF. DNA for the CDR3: TGTGCCAGCAGTGACAGGGGCGACTACTCTGGCTACACCTTC.

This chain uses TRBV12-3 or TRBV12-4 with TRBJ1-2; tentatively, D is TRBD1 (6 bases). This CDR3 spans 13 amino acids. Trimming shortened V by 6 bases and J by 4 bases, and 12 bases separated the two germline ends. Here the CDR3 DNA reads TGTGCCAGCAGCCAGGGGCCGACCTATGGCTACACCTTC. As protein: CASSQGPTYGYTF.